This paragraph reports one TCR beta chain. Its specific antigen is unknown. The record has no base qualities; no much larger clone is one base away. A second Seattle source provided samples from volunteer blood donors who had recovered from COVID-19. Whole blood was collected in K2EDTA tubes by collaborating institutions according to the institutions' own protocols. Collaborator samples were shipped for TCRbeta analysis as frozen whole blood, isolated PBMCs, or DNA extracted from either sample type. The immunoSEQ Assay, a bias-controlled multiplex PCR, was used to amplify TCRbeta CDR3 regions from genomic DNA. The authors' pipeline ran thus. Nucleated cell counts per sample were estimated from amplification of reference gene primers within the assay. To quantify the absolute abundance of each unique TCRbeta CDR3 rearrangement, sequence reads were collapsed and filtered. For each sample, productive Simpson clonality was calculated as the square root of Simpson's diversity index over productive rearrangements. The immuneACCESS repertoire file appears here via TCRdb, limited to in-frame rearrangements. These files lack a portion of the clones; in checked studies, under half of the deficit traces to unresolved V genes, and the cause of the others is not known. V and J calls and clone size are copied from that table; D and trimming were computed from the DNA. Counted in this sample were about 260,000 clones; approximately 90% of them appeared once. The ten largest clones capture roughly 2.2% of the sample.

The data were obtained in a study of blood T cell repertoires in COVID-19 (dated by TCRdb to the early 2020s). In the study overall: The collaborator samples originated in the United States, Italy and Spain and spanned the acute and convalescent phases of COVID-19. The prospective study material was composed of cDNA or gDNA derived from T cells, B-cell-depleted T cells, or PBMCs. Deeply sampled blood TCRbeta repertoires from subjects exposed to, actively infected with, or recovered from COVID-19 were included in the dataset. The repertoires were made available in a free public database intended to serve as a resource for research on the immune response to SARS-CoV-2. The samples were drawn from two sources: the first 160 participants of the ongoing ImmuneRACE study, and over 950 subjects contributed by 6 global collaborators. The sample metadata nearly always contained a de-identified subject ID, COVID-19 status, age in years and sex. HLA class I and class II types, where available, came from metadata supplied by the sample provider rather than from assay-based typing.

V lost 1 base and J lost 0 bases; the stretch between them is 6 bases long. From the cysteine up to the phenylalanine, the CDR3 has a length of 14 residues. Kept here is only the CDR3 DNA, which spans 42 bases and is read in frame from base 1. CDR1 and CDR2 are drawn from the germline V gene: SGHAT, FQNNGV. On the study overall, not on this receptor specifically: The quantity of clinical and demographic metadata differed by source and by participant and was supplied without curation.

This TCR was recovered from a woman aged 50 to 65 who had recovered from COVID-19. Sample: peripheral blood. The receptor chain draws on TRBV11-2 and TRBJ1-1, with the D segment identity uncertain. The CDR3 reads CASSLAQVNTEAFF. The nucleotides read TGTGCCAGCAGCTTAGCCCAGGTGAACACTGAAGCTTTCTTT.